Included here is one TCR beta chain sequence, with context. The data are from a study of blood T cell repertoires in COVID-19. Study summary: T cells, B-cell-depleted T cells, or PBMCs supplied cDNA or gDNA.

The CDR3 covers 14 residues. Trimming removed 1 base at V and 2 bases at J, with 8 bases between. CDR1 and CDR2 from the germline V gene are SEHNR and FQNEAQ (reference sequence). Only in-frame clones appear in the TCRdb table, and some are missing; sequencing was by immunoSEQ multiplex PCR. Of about 480,000 clones listed, 88% were seen once; the top ten hold 1.5% to 2%. The material sequenced was PBMCs or T cells enriched from blood (not recorded which). This sequence originates from a woman between 35 and 50 years old who had recovered from COVID-19. The J gene is TRBJ1-2, the V gene TRBV7-9; no definite D call. Here the CDR3 DNA reads TGTGCCAGCAGCTTAGGGGCCCTAAACTATGGCTACACCTTC. Its translation is CASSLGALNYGYTF.